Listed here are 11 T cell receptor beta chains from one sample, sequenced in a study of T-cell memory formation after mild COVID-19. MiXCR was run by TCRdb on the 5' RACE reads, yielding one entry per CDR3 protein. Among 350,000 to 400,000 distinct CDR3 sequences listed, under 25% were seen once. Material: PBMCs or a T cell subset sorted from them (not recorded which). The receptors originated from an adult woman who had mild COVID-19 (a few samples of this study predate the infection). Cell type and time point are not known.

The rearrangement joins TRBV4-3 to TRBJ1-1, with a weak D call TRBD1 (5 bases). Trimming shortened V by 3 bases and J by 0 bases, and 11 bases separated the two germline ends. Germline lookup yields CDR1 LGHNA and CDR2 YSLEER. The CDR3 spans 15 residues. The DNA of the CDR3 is TGCGCCAGCAGCCACAGCACGGGGGTGAACACTGAAGCTTTCTTT. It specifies CASSHSTGVNTEAFF.

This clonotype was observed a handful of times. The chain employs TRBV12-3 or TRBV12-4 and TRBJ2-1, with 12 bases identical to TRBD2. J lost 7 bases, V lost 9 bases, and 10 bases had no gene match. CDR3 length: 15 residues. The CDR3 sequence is CASLKTSGRGNEQFF. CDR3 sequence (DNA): TGTGCCAGTTTAAAGACTAGCGGGAGAGGAAATGAGCAGTTCTTC.

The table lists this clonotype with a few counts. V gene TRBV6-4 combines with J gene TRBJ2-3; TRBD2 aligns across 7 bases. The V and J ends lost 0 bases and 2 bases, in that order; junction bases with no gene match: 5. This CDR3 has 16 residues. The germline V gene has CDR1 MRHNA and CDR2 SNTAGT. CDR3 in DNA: TGTGCCAGCAGTGACTCGGGCGGGAGTCCCACAGATACGCAGTATTTT. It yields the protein CASSDSGGSPTDTQYF.

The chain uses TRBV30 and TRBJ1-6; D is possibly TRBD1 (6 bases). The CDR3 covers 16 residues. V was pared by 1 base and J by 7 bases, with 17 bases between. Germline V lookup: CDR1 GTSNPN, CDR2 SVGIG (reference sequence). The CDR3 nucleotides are TGTGCCTGGAGTGAGGCCTGGGGGCCTGGAAATTCACCCCTCCACTTT. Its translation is CAWSEAWGPGNSPLHF.

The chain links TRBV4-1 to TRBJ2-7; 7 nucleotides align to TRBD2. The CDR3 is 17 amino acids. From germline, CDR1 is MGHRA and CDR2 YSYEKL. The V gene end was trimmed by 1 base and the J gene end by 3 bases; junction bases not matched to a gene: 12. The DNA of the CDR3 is TGCGCCAGCAGCCAAGGTGTGTCAGGCGGGGGTATCTACGAGCAGTACTTC. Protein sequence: CASSQGVSGGGIYEQYF.

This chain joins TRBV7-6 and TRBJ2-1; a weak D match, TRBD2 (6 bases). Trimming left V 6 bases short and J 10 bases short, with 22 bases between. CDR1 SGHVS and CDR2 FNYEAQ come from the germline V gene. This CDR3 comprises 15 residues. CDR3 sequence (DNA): TGTGCCAGCAGTCGTCCGGGACTCCAGAACCCCGAGCAGTTCTTC. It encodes CASSRPGLQNPEQFF.

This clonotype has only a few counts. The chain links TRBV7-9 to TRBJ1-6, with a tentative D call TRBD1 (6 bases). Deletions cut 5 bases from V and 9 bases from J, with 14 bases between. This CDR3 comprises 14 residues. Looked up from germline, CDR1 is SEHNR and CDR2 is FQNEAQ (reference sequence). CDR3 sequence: CASSELQGTSPLHF. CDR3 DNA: TGTGCCAGCAGCGAATTACAGGGTACTTCACCCCTCCACTTT.

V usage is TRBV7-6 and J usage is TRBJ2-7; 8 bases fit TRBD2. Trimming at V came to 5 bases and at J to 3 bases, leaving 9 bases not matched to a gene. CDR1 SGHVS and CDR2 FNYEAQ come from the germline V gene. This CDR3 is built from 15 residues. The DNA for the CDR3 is TGTGCCAGCAGCCCCCAAGCGGGAGAAGGCTACGAGCAGTACTTC. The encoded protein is CASSPQAGEGYEQYF.

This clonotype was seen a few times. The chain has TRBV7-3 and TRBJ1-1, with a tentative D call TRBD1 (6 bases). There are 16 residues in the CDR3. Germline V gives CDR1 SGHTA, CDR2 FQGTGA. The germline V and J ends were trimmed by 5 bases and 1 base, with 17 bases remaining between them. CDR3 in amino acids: CASSPSGGARNTEAFF. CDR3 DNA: TGTGCCAGCAGCCCCTCGGGGGGGGCGCGGAACACTGAAGCTTTCTTT.

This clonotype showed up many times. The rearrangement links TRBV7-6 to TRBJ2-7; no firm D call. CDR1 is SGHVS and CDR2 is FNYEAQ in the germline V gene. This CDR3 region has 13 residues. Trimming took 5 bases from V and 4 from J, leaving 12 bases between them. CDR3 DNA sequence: TGTGCCAGCAGCCCATCTGGAAAATACGAGCAGTACTTC. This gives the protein CASSPSGKYEQYF.

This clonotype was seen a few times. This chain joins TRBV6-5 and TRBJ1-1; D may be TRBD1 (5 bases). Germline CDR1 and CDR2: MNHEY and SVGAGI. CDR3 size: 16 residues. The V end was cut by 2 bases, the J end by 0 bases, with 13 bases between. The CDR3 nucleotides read TGTGCCAGCAGTTACACGCCCGGGACGCTGAACACTGAAGCTTTCTTT. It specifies CASSYTPGTLNTEAFF.